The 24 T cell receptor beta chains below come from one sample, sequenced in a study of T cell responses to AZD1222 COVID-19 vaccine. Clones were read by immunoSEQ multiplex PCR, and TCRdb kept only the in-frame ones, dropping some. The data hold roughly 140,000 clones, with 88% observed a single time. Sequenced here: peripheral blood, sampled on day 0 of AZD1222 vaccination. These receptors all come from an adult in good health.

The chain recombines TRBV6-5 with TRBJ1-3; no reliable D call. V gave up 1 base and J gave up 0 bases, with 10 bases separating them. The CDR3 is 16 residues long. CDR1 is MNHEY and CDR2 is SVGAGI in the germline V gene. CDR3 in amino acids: CASSYLGSRSGNTIYF. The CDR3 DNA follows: TGTGCCAGCAGTTACTTGGGCAGCCGCTCTGGAAACACCATATATTTT.

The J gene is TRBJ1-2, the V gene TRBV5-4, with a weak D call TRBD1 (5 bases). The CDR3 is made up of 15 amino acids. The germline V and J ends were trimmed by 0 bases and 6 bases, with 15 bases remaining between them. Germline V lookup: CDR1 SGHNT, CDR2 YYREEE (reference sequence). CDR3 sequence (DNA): TGTGCCAGCAGCTTGGGGGGGACCTCGGCGGATGGCTACACCTTC. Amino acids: CASSLGGTSADGYTF.

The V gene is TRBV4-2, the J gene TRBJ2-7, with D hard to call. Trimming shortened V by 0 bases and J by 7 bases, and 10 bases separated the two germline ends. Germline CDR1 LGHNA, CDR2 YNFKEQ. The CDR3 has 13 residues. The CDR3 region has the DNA TGTGCCAGCAGCCAAGAAAGTAGGGTGGAGCAGTACTTC. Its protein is CASSQESRVEQYF.

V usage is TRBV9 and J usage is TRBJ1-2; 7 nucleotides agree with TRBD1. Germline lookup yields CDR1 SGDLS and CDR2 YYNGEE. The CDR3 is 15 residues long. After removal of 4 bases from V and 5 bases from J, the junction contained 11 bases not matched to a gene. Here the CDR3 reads CASSPGTAFWYGYTF. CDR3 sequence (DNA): TGTGCCAGCAGCCCGGGGACAGCCTTCTGGTATGGCTACACCTTC. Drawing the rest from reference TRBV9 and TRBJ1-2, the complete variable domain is DSGVTQTPKHLITATGQRVTLRCSPRSGDLSVYWYQQSLDQGLQFLIQYYNGEERAKGNILERFSAQQFPDLHSELNLSSLELGDSALYFCASSPGTAFWYGYTFGSGTRLTVV.

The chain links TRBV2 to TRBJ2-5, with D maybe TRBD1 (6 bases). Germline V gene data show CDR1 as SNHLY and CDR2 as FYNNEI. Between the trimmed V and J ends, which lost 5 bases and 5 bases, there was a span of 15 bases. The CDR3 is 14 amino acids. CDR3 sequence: CASSIGRGQETQYF. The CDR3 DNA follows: TGTGCCAGCAGTATAGGACGAGGACAGGAGACCCAGTACTTC.

Here the CDR3 DNA reads TGTGCCAGCAGCTTAGAAGCAACTAATGAAAAACTGTTTTTT. This gives the protein CASSLEATNEKLFF. The chain is built from TRBV7-9 and TRBJ1-4; D remains ambiguous. The CDR3 loop spans 14 amino acids. Deletions cut 1 base from V and 0 bases from J, with 3 bases between. In germline, CDR1 is SEHNR, CDR2 FQNEAQ (reference sequence).

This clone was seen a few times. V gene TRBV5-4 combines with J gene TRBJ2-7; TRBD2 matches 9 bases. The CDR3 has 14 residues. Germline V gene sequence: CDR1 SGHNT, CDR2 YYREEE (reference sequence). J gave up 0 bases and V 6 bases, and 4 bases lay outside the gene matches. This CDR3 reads CASTSGLASYEQYF. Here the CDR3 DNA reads TGTGCCAGCACCTCGGGACTAGCCTCCTACGAGCAGTACTTC.

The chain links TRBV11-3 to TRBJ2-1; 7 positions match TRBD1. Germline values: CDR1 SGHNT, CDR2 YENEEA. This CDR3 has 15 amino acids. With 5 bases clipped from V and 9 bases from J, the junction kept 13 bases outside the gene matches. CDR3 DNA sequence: TGTGCCAGCAGCAAGTCTGTCCGACAGGGCAGTGAGCAGTTCTTC. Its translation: CASSKSVRQGSEQFF.

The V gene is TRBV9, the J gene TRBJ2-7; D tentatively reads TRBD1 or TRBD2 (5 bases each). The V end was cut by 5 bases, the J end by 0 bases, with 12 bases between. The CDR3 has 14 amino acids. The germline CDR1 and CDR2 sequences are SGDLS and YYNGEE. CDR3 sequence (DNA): TGTGCCAGCAGTCCCCACGGGGCCTCCTACGAGCAGTACTTC. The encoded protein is CASSPHGASYEQYF.

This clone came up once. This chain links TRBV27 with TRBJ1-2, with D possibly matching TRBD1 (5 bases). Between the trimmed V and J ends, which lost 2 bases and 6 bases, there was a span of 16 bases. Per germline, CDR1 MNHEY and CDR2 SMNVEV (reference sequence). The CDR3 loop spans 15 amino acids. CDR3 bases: TGTGCCAGCAGTTTAATGGGGCAGGAGATAGATGGCTACACCTTC. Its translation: CASSLMGQEIDGYTF.

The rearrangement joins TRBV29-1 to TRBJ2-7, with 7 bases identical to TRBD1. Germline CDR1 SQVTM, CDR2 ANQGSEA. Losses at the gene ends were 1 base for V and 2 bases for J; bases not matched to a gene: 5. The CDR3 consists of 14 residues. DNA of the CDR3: TGCAGCGTTGAAGGAGGGGGCGCCCCCTACGAGCAGTACTTC. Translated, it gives CSVEGGGAPYEQYF.

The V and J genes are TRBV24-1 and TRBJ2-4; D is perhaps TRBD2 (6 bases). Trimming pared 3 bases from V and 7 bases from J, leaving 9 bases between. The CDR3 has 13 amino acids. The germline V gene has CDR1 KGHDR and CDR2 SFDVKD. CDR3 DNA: TGTGCCACCAGTGATCGGGGGAGTAACATTCAGTACTTC. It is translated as CATSDRGSNIQYF.

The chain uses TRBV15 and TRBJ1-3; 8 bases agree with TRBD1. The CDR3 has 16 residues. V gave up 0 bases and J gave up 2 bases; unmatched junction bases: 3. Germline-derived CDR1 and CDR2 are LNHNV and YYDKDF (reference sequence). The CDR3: CATSRDLDRAGNTIYF. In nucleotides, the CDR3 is TGTGCCACCAGCAGAGATTTGGACAGGGCTGGAAACACCATATATTTT.

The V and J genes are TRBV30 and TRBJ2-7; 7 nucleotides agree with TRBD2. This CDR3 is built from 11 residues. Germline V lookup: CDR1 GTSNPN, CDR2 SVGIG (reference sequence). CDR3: CAGTGGYEQYF. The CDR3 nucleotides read TGTGCAGGAACGGGGGGCTACGAGCAGTACTTC.

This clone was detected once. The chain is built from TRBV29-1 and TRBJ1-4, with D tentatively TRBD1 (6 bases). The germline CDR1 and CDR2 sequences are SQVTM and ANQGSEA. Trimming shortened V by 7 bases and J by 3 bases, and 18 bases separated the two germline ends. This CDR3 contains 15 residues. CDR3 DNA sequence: TGCAGCGCTGGGGGCGGGAGAATTGCTAATGAAAAACTGTTTTTT. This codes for CSAGGGRIANEKLFF.

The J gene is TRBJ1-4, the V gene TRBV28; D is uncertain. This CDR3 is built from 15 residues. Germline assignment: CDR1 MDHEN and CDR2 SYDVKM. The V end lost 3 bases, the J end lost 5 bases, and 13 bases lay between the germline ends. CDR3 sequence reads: CASSLSGGRNEKLFF. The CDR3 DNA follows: TGTGCCAGCAGTTTGTCGGGAGGGAGGAATGAAAAACTGTTTTTT.

The CDR3 nucleotides read TGCGCCAGCAGCCCGGGACGACTAGCGGGAGGGAGATCCTACAATGAGCAGTTCTTC. Translation: CASSPGRLAGGRSYNEQFF. V usage is TRBV5-1 and J usage is TRBJ2-1, with TRBD2 matching over 14 bases. V shed 4 bases and J 1 base; nucleotides not matched to a gene: 10. CDR1 is SGHRS and CDR2 is YFSETQ in the germline V gene. CDR3 length: 19 amino acids.

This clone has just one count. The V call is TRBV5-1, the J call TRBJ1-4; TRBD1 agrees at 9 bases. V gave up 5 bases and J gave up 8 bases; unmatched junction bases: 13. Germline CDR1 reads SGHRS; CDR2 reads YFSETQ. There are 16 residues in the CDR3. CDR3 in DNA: TGCGCCAGCAGTGCCTTCGGTATTGGGACAGGGGAAAAACTGTTTTTT. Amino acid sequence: CASSAFGIGTGEKLFF.

The CDR3 nucleotides are TGTGCCAGTAGTATTAACAGCGGGAGGGCCGGGTACGAGCAGTACTTC. Residues: CASSINSGRAGYEQYF. The chain uses TRBV19 and TRBJ2-7; 10 nucleotides line up with TRBD2. After removal of 3 bases from V and 4 bases from J, the junction contained 9 bases not matched to a gene. The CDR3 runs to 16 residues. Germline CDR1 is LNHDA and CDR2 is SQIVND (reference sequence).

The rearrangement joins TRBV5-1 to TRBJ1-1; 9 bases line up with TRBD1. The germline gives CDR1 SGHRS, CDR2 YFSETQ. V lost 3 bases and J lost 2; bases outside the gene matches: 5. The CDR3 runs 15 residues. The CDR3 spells CASSSLQGANTEAFF. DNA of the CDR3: TGCGCCAGCAGCTCGTTACAGGGGGCTAACACTGAAGCTTTCTTT.

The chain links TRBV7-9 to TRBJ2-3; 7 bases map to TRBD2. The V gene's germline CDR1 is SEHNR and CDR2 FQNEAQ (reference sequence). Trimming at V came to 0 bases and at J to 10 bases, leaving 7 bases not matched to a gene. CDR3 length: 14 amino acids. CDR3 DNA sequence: TGTGCCAGCAGCTTAGCTCGCGGGAGCTCTTCGCAGTATTTT. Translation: CASSLARGSSSQYF.

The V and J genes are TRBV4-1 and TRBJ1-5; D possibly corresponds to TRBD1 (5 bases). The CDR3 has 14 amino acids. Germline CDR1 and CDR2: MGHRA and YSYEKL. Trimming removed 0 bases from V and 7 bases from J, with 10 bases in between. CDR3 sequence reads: CASSQETADQPQHF. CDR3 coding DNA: TGCGCCAGCAGCCAAGAGACAGCCGACCAGCCCCAGCATTTT.

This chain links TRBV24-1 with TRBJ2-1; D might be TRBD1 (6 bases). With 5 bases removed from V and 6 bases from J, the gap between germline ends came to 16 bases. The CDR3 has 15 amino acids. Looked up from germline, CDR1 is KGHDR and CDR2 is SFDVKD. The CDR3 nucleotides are TGTGCCACCAGTGTCGGGACATTGTACCCCAATGAGCAGTTCTTC. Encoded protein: CATSVGTLYPNEQFF.

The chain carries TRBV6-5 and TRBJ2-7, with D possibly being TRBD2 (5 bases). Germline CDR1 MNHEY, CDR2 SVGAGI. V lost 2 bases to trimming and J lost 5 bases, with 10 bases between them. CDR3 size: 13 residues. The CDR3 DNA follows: TGTGCCAGCAGTTACGTTGTCGGGGACGAGCAGTACTTC. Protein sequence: CASSYVVGDEQYF.